These T cell receptor beta chains were read from a single sample in a study of cytomegalovirus exposure and HLA in healthy donors. This table comes from immunoSEQ multiplex PCR, and its TCRdb copy is limited to in-frame clones, with some not included. This table holds 170,000 or so clones. The sample comprised PBMCs. The source is a young man in good health and CMV-seronegative. The CDR3 runs from the conserved cysteine through the conserved F or W. D genes are given only for firm matches.

V gene: TRBV25-1; D gene: TRBD1; J gene: TRBJ2-1; CDR3 DNA: TGTGCCAGCAGTGAGGGACAGGGGGTCTACAATGAGCAGTTCTTC; CDR3 protein: CASSEGQGVYNEQFF
V gene: TRBV7-9; D gene: TRBD1; J gene: TRBJ1-1; CDR3 DNA: TGTGCCAGCAGCTTAAGGACAGGGGGCAGTGAAGCTTTCTTT; CDR3 protein: CASSLRTGGSEAFF
V gene: TRBV27; D gene: NA; J gene: TRBJ2-1; CDR3 DNA: TGTGCCAGCAGGTTCGGAGGATCCTACAATGAGCAGTTCTTC; CDR3 protein: CASRFGGSYNEQFF
V gene: TRBV7-2; D gene: NA; J gene: TRBJ1-2; CDR3 DNA: TGTGCCAGCAGCTTAGAACTGGGGACTTACTATGGCTACACCTTC; CDR3 protein: CASSLELGTYYGYTF
V gene: TRBV7-2; D gene: TRBD2; J gene: TRBJ2-7; CDR3 DNA: TGTGCCAGCAGCTTCGCGACTAGCGGGAGCTACGAGCAGTACTTC; CDR3 protein: CASSFATSGSYEQYF
V gene: TRBV5-1; D gene: TRBD1; J gene: TRBJ1-3; CDR3 DNA: TGCGCCAGCAGCCCCGGACAGGGCCGATTCTCTGGAAACACCATATATTTT; CDR3 protein: CASSPGQGRFSGNTIYF
V gene: TRBV6-1; D gene: TRBD2; J gene: TRBJ2-1; CDR3 DNA: TGTGCCAGCTGTGGACTAGTTAATGAGCAGTTCTTC; CDR3 protein: CASCGLVNEQFF
V gene: TRBV6-5; D gene: TRBD1; J gene: TRBJ1-4; CDR3 DNA: TGTGCCAGCAGTTACTGGGGACAGGGAGAAGAAAAACTGTTTTTT; CDR3 protein: CASSYWGQGEEKLFF
V gene: TRBV11-2; D gene: NA; J gene: TRBJ2-1; CDR3 DNA: TGTGCCAGCAGCTTGGGAGGGGGTTCCTACAATGAGCAGTTCTTC; CDR3 protein: CASSLGGGSYNEQFF
V gene: TRBV5-1; D gene: TRBD2; J gene: TRBJ2-7; CDR3 DNA: TGCGCCAGCAGCTTGGAGGCGGGAGTAGTAGCTGGCGAGCAGTACTTC; CDR3 protein: CASSLEAGVVAGEQYF